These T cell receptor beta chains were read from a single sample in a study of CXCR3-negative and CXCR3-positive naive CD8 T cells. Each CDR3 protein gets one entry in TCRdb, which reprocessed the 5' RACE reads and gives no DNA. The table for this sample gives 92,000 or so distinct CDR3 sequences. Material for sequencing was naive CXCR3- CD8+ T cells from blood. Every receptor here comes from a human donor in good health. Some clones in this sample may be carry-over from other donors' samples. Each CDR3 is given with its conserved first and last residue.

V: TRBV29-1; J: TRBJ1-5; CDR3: CSVGAGLNQPQHF
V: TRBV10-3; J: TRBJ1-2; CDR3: CAISESPGESINCTF
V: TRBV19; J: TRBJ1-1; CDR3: CASTLGQYTEAFF
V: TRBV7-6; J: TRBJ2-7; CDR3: CASSFRDTAYEQYF
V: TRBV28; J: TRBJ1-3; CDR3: CASSETGYAGNTIYF
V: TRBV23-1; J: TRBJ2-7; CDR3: CASSHPSRRRACGTRNEQYF
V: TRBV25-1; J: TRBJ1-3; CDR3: CASAEGRRGYSGNTIYF
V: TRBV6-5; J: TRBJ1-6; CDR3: CASSGRTADNSPLHF
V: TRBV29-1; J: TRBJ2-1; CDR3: CSVDPTGTTGYNEQFF
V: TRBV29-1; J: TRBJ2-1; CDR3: CSVREQFNEQFF
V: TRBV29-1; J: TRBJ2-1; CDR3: CSVNSLGYNEQFF
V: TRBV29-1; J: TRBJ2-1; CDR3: CSVGTPYNEQFF
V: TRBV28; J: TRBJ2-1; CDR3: CASSLPRASGSNEQFF
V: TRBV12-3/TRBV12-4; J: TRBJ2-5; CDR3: CASQDSTEETQYF
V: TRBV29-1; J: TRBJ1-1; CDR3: CSVDPWRREAFF
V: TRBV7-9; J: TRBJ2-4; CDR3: CASSQTGGGNIQYF
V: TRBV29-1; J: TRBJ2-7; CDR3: CSVKGGLGSYEQYF
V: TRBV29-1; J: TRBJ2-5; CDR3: CSARLDLEETQYF
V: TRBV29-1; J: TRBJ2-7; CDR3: CSVLTGLEHEQYF
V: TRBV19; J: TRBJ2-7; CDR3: CASSTVQGAYEQYF
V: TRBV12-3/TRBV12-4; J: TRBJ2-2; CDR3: CASSLSWGGELFF
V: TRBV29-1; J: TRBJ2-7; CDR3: CSVEDFEGSYEKYF
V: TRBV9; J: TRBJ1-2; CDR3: CASSPTDRGYRNYGYTF
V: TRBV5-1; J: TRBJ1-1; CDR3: CASSPGQANTEAFF
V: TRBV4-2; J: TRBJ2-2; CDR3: CASSQARDSNTGEPFF
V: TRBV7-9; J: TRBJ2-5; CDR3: CASSFGDRDQETQYF
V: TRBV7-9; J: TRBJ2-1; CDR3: CASSLWGNEQFF
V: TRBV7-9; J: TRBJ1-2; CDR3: CASSFGTGWGGYTF
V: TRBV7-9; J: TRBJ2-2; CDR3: CASSPTQGGNTGELFF
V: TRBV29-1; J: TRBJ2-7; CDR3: CSVPILLAGHYEQYF
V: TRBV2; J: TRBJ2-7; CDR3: CASLSGQYEQYF
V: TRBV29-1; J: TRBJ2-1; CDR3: CSVDYVVGKPAMKQFF